Presented here are 30 T cell receptor beta chains from one specimen sequenced in a study of CD8+ T cells in alopecia areata. RNA, once extracted, was reverse transcribed into cDNA for use as the sequencing template. Here immunoSEQ multiplex PCR was the method, and the copy in TCRdb shows in-frame clones only, minus some. Of about 5,400 clones listed, about two thirds are singletons. The treatment: oral pan-JAK inhibitor, 5-10 mg twice daily. The study team obtained lesional scalp punch biopsies and peripheral blood from alopecia areata patients. Sample: skin, taken at week 24, from a patient treated with tofacitinib. These receptors were collected from a human donor with alopecia areata.

The CDR3 DNA reads TGTGCCAGCAGCCCCTTGGGGGGGCAAGGCACCGGGGAGCTGTTTTTT. It translates to CASSPLGGQGTGELFF. The genes are TRBV14 and TRBJ2-2, with TRBD2 as a possible D gene (7 bases). CDR1 is SGHDN and CDR2 is FVKESK in the germline V gene. This CDR3 is 16 amino acids long. V was trimmed by 4 bases and J by 4 bases, leaving 16 bases between them.

This chain joins TRBV2 and TRBJ2-2; a possible D gene is TRBD2 (7 bases). The CDR3 covers 15 residues. Trimming shortened V by 2 bases and J by 7 bases, and 14 bases separated the two germline ends. Germline CDR1 and CDR2: SNHLY and FYNNEI. CDR3 nucleotides: TGTGCCAGCAGTGAAAGGTGGGGGGGCGACGGGGAGCTGTTTTTT. Protein product: CASSERWGGDGELFF.

The gene calls are TRBV5-6 and TRBJ2-1; possible D gene TRBD2, 8 bases. Per the germline V gene, CDR1 is SGHDT and CDR2 is YYEEEE. Trimming left V 0 bases short and J 2 bases short, with 15 bases between. CDR3 size: 17 residues. The CDR3 coding sequence is TGTGCCAGCAGCTTGGCCGGGAGGGGACAGACCTACAATGAGCAGTTCTTC. Translating it yields CASSLAGRGQTYNEQFF.

The V call is TRBV7-9, the J call TRBJ2-7; 9 bases fit TRBD1. The ends lost 5 bases at V and 0 bases at J; junction bases unmatched: 8. The CDR3 covers 16 residues. The germline gives CDR1 SEHNR, CDR2 FQNEAQ (reference sequence). The chain's CDR3 is CASSTIWTGVSYEQYF. In DNA, the CDR3 is TGTGCCAGCAGCACCATCTGGACAGGGGTCTCCTACGAGCAGTACTTC.

V usage is TRBV27 and J usage is TRBJ2-3; TRBD2 agrees at 10 bases. The CDR3 sequence is 16 residues long. The germline gives CDR1 MNHEY, CDR2 SMNVEV (reference sequence). After removal of 5 bases from V and 0 bases from J, the junction contained 5 bases not matched to a gene. Here the CDR3 DNA reads TGTGCCAGCAGTGGGGATAGCGGGGGGAGCACAGATACGCAGTATTTT. Residues: CASSGDSGGSTDTQYF.

The gene calls are TRBV11-2 and TRBJ1-1; possible D gene TRBD1, 5 bases. CDR3 length equals 16 residues. The V gene lost 1 base and the J gene lost 5 bases, with 17 bases spanning the gap. From germline, CDR1 is SGHAT and CDR2 FQNNGV. The CDR3 protein is CASSLGVGGRQTEAFF. CDR3 nucleotide sequence: TGTGCCAGCAGCTTAGGGGTCGGGGGTCGGCAGACTGAAGCTTTCTTT. Filled out from reference TRBV11-2 and TRBJ1-1, the complete variable domain reads EAGVAQSPRYKIIEKRQSVAFWCNPISGHATLYWYQQILGQGPKLLIQFQNNGVVDDSQLPKDRFSAERLKGVDSTLKIQPAKLEDSAVYLCASSLGVGGRQTEAFFGQGTRLTVV.

On this clone: The junction departs from germline at one end; a sequencing error may be responsible. V is TRBV11-1 and J is TRBJ2-7, with 8 bases aligning to TRBD1. CDR3 length: 13 residues. Germline V lookup: CDR1 SGHAT, CDR2 FQDESV (reference sequence). DNA of the CDR3: TGTGTCAGCAGCTGGATGACAGGGGACGAGCAGTACTTC. Translating gives CVSSWMTGDEQYF.

This rearrangement joins TRBV15 to TRBJ2-2; 7 positions agree with TRBD1. Germline loops: CDR1 LNHNV, CDR2 YYDKDF (reference sequence). This CDR3 comprises 17 residues. V shed 0 bases, J shed 0 bases, and the junction held 4 bases outside the gene matches. The CDR3 reads CATSRDEGAPNTGELFF. The DNA for the CDR3 is TGTGCCACCAGCAGAGATGAGGGGGCCCCGAACACCGGGGAGCTGTTTTTT.

The chain couples TRBV2 to TRBJ2-3; 9 bases are shared with TRBD2. The CDR3 spans 14 residues. Germline trimming cut 5 bases from V and 10 bases from J; bases unmatched to any gene: 10. Germline lookup yields CDR1 SNHLY and CDR2 FYNNEI. CDR3 sequence: CASSPQYGGGAQYF. Here the CDR3 DNA reads TGTGCCAGCAGTCCCCAGTATGGCGGGGGGGCGCAGTATTTT.

Judged by abundance, this clone is large. J is TRBJ2-1 and V is TRBV4-3, with D perhaps assigned TRBD1 or TRBD2 (6 bases each). The V gene's germline CDR1 is LGHNA and CDR2 YSLEER. V dropped 0 bases and J dropped 5 bases, with 11 bases sitting between them. This CDR3 has 15 amino acids. The CDR3: CASSQDGGRDNEQFF. Here the CDR3 DNA reads TGCGCCAGCAGCCAAGACGGGGGCAGGGACAATGAGCAGTTCTTC.

This clone appeared a single time. The junction departs from the called germline gene at one end, perhaps through a read error. CDR3 in DNA: TGTGCCGGCAGCTTAGAAAATTCACCCCTCCACTTT. It encodes CAGSLENSPLHF. The rearrangement uses TRBV13 and TRBJ1-6; D call uncertain. CDR3 size: 12 residues. Germline V gene data show CDR1 as PRHDT and CDR2 as FYEKMQ (reference sequence).

Details on this clone: Other nucleotide sequences in the sample specify the same CDR3. The genes are TRBV30 and TRBJ1-5; 7 positions match TRBD1. J was trimmed by 6 bases and V by 0 bases; bases with no gene match: 5. Germline V gene lookup returns CDR1 GTSNPN and CDR2 SVGIG (reference sequence). CDR3 length: 14 amino acids. CDR3 sequence reads: CAWSVTGDGQPQHF. DNA for the CDR3: TGTGCCTGGAGTGTTACAGGGGATGGTCAGCCCCAGCATTTT.

This sequence joins TRBV6-1 and TRBJ2-2; 10 bases fit TRBD1. J gave up 5 bases and V 3 bases, and 6 bases lay outside the gene matches. The CDR3 has 16 residues. CDR1 is MNHNS and CDR2 is SASEGT in the germline V gene. CDR3: CASSDSGTGVTGELFF. In DNA form, the CDR3 reads TGTGCCAGCAGTGATTCCGGGACAGGGGTTACCGGGGAGCTGTTTTTT.

This chain joins TRBV6-6 and TRBJ2-1; D gene unclear. V dropped 5 bases and J dropped 0 bases, with 11 bases sitting between them. This CDR3 has 15 residues. Germline V gives CDR1 MNHNY, CDR2 SVGAGI (reference sequence). The CDR3 nucleotides are TGTGCCAGCAGTGTTCATCAAAGCTCCTACAATGAGCAGTTCTTC. This encodes CASSVHQSSYNEQFF.

In this sample, this clone turned up a few times. The chain recombines TRBV7-2 with TRBJ1-1; D is undetermined. The CDR3 has 13 residues. Trimming took off 3 bases at V and 8 bases at J, with 13 bases between the two ends. Germline CDR1 SGHTA, CDR2 FQGNSA. The CDR3 coding sequence is TGTGCCAGCAGCTTTCGGACGCGTTCCGAAGCTTTCTTT. Encoded protein: CASSFRTRSEAFF.

This clone was seen just once. The V call is TRBV2, the J call TRBJ2-7; D is perhaps TRBD1 or TRBD2 (5 bases each). Looked up from germline, CDR1 is SNHLY and CDR2 is FYNNEI. The germline V and J ends were trimmed by 8 bases and 0 bases, with 11 bases remaining between them. CDR3 size: 13 residues. The CDR3 bases are TGTGCCAGCGTCGAAGGGACCTCCTACGAGCAGTACTTC. It translates to CASVEGTSYEQYF.

The V and J genes are TRBV5-6 and TRBJ1-1; D is unresolved. Germline V CDR1 and CDR2: SGHDT, YYEEEE. Trimming shortened V by 1 base and J by 3 bases, and 16 bases separated the two germline ends. The CDR3 totals 16 residues. CDR3: CASSLFSGIGDTEAFF. CDR3 DNA sequence: TGTGCCAGCAGCTTGTTCTCCGGGATCGGGGACACTGAAGCTTTCTTT.

This chain links TRBV25-1 with TRBJ2-3; D is undetermined. The germline V gene encodes CDR1 MGHDK and CDR2 SYGVNS. The ends were cut back, 8 bases at V and 6 bases at J, with 12 bases in the middle. CDR3 length: 12 residues. CDR3 sequence reads: CASAGQADTQYF. The CDR3 nucleotides read TGTGCCAGCGCCGGGCAGGCGGATACGCAGTATTTT.

The table lists this clone with a count of one. The chain combines TRBV2 with TRBJ2-2; D may be TRBD1 (5 bases). The CDR3 sequence is 16 residues long. Germline lookup yields CDR1 SNHLY and CDR2 FYNNEI. V gave up 4 bases and J gave up 3 bases, with 15 bases separating them. The CDR3 nucleotides read TGTGCCAGCAGTGGGATCAGGGCGCCGGACACCGGGGAGCTGTTTTTT. Translation gives CASSGIRAPDTGELFF.

The chain is built from TRBV11-1 and TRBJ1-1; 9 positions match TRBD1. The germline gives CDR1 SGHAT, CDR2 FQDESV (reference sequence). CDR3 length: 16 residues. Unmatched junction bases numbered 11, after V lost 5 bases and J lost 4 bases. The CDR3 here is CASSPRTGARVTEAFF. The DNA for the CDR3 is TGTGCCAGCAGCCCACGGACAGGGGCTAGGGTCACTGAAGCTTTCTTT.

The CDR3 sequence: CASSFYGYTF. CDR3 DNA sequence: TGTGCCAGCAGTTTCTATGGCTACACCTTC. The rearrangement joins TRBV27 to TRBJ1-2, with no clear D. CDR1 MNHEY and CDR2 SMNVEV come from the germline V gene (reference sequence). Trimming cost V 3 bases and J 4 bases, with 0 bases left between them. This CDR3 spans 10 amino acids.

V usage is TRBV2 and J usage is TRBJ2-7, with TRBD1 matching over 7 bases. The CDR3 is 12 amino acids. The germline V gene has CDR1 SNHLY and CDR2 FYNNEI. The V segment lost 7 bases and the J segment 4 bases; nucleotides outside the gene matches: 4. The CDR3 sequence is CASNRDSYEQYF. The CDR3 nucleotides are TGTGCCAGCAACAGGGACAGTTACGAGCAGTACTTC.

The chain combines TRBV7-8 with TRBJ1-1; 10 bases are a match to TRBD1. Germline CDR1 is SGHVS and CDR2 is FQNEAQ. The length of the CDR3 is 14 residues. Trimming cost V 5 bases and J 7 bases; bases outside gene matches: 7. DNA of the CDR3: TGTGCCAGCAGCGTCCGGGACAGGGGCGTTGAAGCTTTCTTT. Translated: CASSVRDRGVEAFF.

The V gene is TRBV29-1, the J gene TRBJ2-3, with D perhaps TRBD2 (6 bases). This CDR3 comprises 14 residues. Per germline, CDR1 SQVTM and CDR2 ANQGSEA. Trimming stripped 6 bases from V and 1 base from J, with 14 bases between. This chain's CDR3 is CSVNGGQGTDTQYF. CDR3 nucleotides: TGCAGCGTGAATGGAGGGCAAGGCACAGATACGCAGTATTTT.

This clone showed up just a few times. This chain joins TRBV6-1 and TRBJ2-7, with D unresolved. Trimming shortened V by 3 bases and J by 2 bases, and 11 bases separated the two germline ends. In germline, CDR1 is MNHNS, CDR2 SASEGT. This CDR3 is 14 amino acids long. The CDR3 DNA is TGTGCCAGCAGTGATAAACTGGTAACCTACGAGCAGTACTTC. Translated: CASSDKLVTYEQYF.

Only one count was recorded for this clone. The rearrangement joins TRBV5-1 to TRBJ2-3; D unresolved. Trimming shortened V by 4 bases and J by 3 bases, and 12 bases separated the two germline ends. The germline V gene has CDR1 SGHRS and CDR2 YFSETQ. The CDR3 contains 14 residues. CDR3 coding DNA: TGCGCCAGCAGCGATCCGGGCCCTACAGATACGCAGTATTTT. It codes for CASSDPGPTDTQYF.

This chain uses TRBV7-6 with TRBJ2-3, with a tentative D call TRBD1 (7 bases). CDR3 length equals 12 residues. Trimming took 5 bases from V and 9 from J, leaving 12 bases between them. CDR1 and CDR2 from the germline V gene are SGHVS and FNYEAQ. The CDR3 coding sequence is TGTGCCAGCAGCCCCCAGGGGGGAACGCAGTATTTT. It specifies CASSPQGGTQYF. The variable domain in full, with the rest retrieved from reference TRBV7-6 and TRBJ2-3, is GAGVSQSPRYKVTKRGQDVALRCDPISGHVSLYWYRQALGQGPEFLTYFNYEAQQDKSGLPNDRFSAERPEGSISTLTIQRTEQRDSAMYRCASSPQGGTQYFGPGTRLTVL.

In DNA, the CDR3 is TGCAGCGTTGTGGACACTCGGTTGTGGATGACCACTGAAGCTTTCTTT. Translation gives CSVVDTRLWMTTEAFF. This chain joins TRBV29-1 and TRBJ1-1; D is perhaps TRBD1 (5 bases). Germline V gene sequence: CDR1 SQVTM, CDR2 ANQGSEA. There are 16 residues in the CDR3. V was shortened by 4 bases and J by 4 bases, with 22 bases between the two germline ends.

The chain couples TRBV4-1 to TRBJ1-2, with no clear D. Germline V gives CDR1 MGHRA, CDR2 YSYEKL. V was trimmed by 5 bases and J by 4 bases, leaving 23 bases between them. This CDR3 is 17 amino acids long. The DNA of the CDR3 is TGCGCCAGCAGCTTCTTCGTCCAGAACCGAAAGACCTATGGCTACACCTTC. Translating it yields CASSFFVQNRKTYGYTF.

This chain joins TRBV6-4 and TRBJ2-2; the D call may be TRBD1 or TRBD2 (5 bases each). The CDR3 has 13 amino acids. Germline loops: CDR1 MRHNA, CDR2 SNTAGT. V was trimmed by 4 bases and J by 3 bases, leaving 6 bases between them. The CDR3 loop is CASSGGDTGELFF. The CDR3 nucleotides are TGTGCCAGCAGTGGAGGGGACACCGGGGAGCTGTTTTTT.